The 16 T cell receptor beta chains given below trace back to one sample, sequenced in a study of T-cell reconstitution after alpha-beta-depleted transplantation in children. Unique molecular identifiers were built into the TCRbeta library. Each CDR3 protein is one row after TCRdb ran MiXCR on the PCR reads. This repertoire shows 70,000 to 95,000 distinct CDR3 sequences, about 12% found once; its top ten account for approximately 15%. The source was PBMCs from the stem cell graft donor, collected from the stem cell graft. The receptor source for this set is a human donor who donated a stem cell graft to a child with inherited bone marrow failure.

This clonotype was seen many times. This sequence joins TRBV4-3 and TRBJ2-6; D possibly uses TRBD1 or TRBD2 (5 bases each). The germline CDR1 and CDR2 sequences are LGHNA and YSLEER. Trimming took 0 bases from V and 0 from J, leaving 6 bases between them. The CDR3 is 16 amino acids. The chain's CDR3 is CASSQDGTSGANVLTF. Written as DNA, the CDR3 is TGCGCCAGCAGCCAAGATGGGACCTCTGGGGCCAACGTCCTGACTTTC.

The rearrangement joins TRBV6-1 to TRBJ1-2; D unresolved. Trimming left V 5 bases short and J 1 base short, with 11 bases between. Germline-derived CDR1 and CDR2 are MNHNS and SASEGT. This CDR3 spans 14 amino acids. Here the CDR3 reads CASSKDGRNYGYTF. DNA for the CDR3: TGTGCCAGCAGTAAGGACGGACGTAACTATGGCTACACCTTC.

The sample holds many counts of this clonotype. The V call is TRBV27, the J call TRBJ1-1; maybe TRBD1 (6 bases). This CDR3 spans 13 amino acids. With 8 bases removed from V and 7 bases from J, the gap between germline ends came to 17 bases. Looked up from germline, CDR1 is MNHEY and CDR2 is SMNVEV (reference sequence). The CDR3 reads CASGPRGYNEAFF. Here the CDR3 DNA reads TGTGCCAGCGGCCCGAGGGGGTACAATGAAGCTTTCTTT.

This clonotype was seen more than once but under ten times. The chain joins TRBV5-6 to TRBJ1-2; TRBD1 is a possible D gene (5 bases). V gave up 3 bases and J gave up 8 bases, with 17 bases separating them. This CDR3 comprises 14 residues. Looked up from germline, CDR1 is SGHDT and CDR2 is YYEEEE. CDR3 sequence (DNA): TGTGCCAGCAGCTCTCGACAGAAGCTGGGCGGCTACACCTTC. Translation gives CASSSRQKLGGYTF.

The V and J genes are TRBV2 and TRBJ2-7, with unresolved D. This CDR3 contains 12 residues. The germline V gene encodes CDR1 SNHLY and CDR2 FYNNEI. Deletions cut 0 bases from V and 1 base from J, with 1 base between. DNA of the CDR3: TGTGCCAGCAGTGAAGCATCCTACGAGCAGTACTTC. Translated: CASSEASYEQYF.

This clonotype was seen repeatedly, ten times or more. This rearrangement joins TRBV5-1 to TRBJ1-4; D unclear. Germline CDR1 SGHRS, CDR2 YFSETQ. The CDR3 runs to 14 residues. Trimming shortened V by 1 base and J by 8 bases, and 12 bases separated the two germline ends. The CDR3 sequence: CASSLTIPAEKLFF. DNA of the CDR3: TGCGCCAGCAGCTTGACGATCCCAGCCGAAAAACTGTTTTTT.

Many counts were recorded for this clonotype. This sequence joins TRBV27 and TRBJ1-2, with TRBD1 matching over 9 bases. CDR1 is MNHEY and CDR2 is SMNVEV in the germline V gene (reference sequence). This CDR3 has 16 residues. Unmatched junction bases numbered 12, after V lost 5 bases and J lost 5 bases. The CDR3 sequence is CASSPRWRDRDYGYTF. In DNA form, the CDR3 reads TGTGCCAGCAGTCCCCGGTGGCGGGACAGGGATTATGGCTACACCTTC.

This clonotype was picked up many times. V gene TRBV29-1 combines with J gene TRBJ1-1, with 7 nucleotides matching TRBD1. In germline, CDR1 is SQVTM, CDR2 ANQGSEA. The junction had 8 bases not matched to a gene; V was cut back by 5 bases and J by 5 bases. The CDR3 extends over 13 amino acids. Here the CDR3 DNA reads TGCAGCGTTCAGGGGGAGGGCGGGACTGAAGCTTTCTTT. Translation gives CSVQGEGGTEAFF.

The chain couples TRBV7-9 to TRBJ1-6, with TRBD1 as a possible D gene (6 bases). Trimming removed 5 bases at V and 8 bases at J, with 13 bases between. The CDR3 is 14 residues long. Per germline, CDR1 SEHNR and CDR2 FQNEAQ (reference sequence). The chain's CDR3 is CASSPGQGDSPLHF. CDR3 bases: TGTGCCAGCAGCCCGGGACAAGGAGATTCACCCCTCCACTTT.

This clonotype has ten or more counts. The J gene is TRBJ1-5, the V gene TRBV21-1; TRBD1, the table's D call, lacks a check against the DNA. TRBV21-1 is a documented pseudogene. This CDR3 is 18 amino acids long. CDR3 sequence (DNA): TGTGCCAGCAGCAAAGATAGGGGCGGGGACAGGGGAAATCAGCCCCAGCATTTT. Protein sequence: CASSKDRGGDRGNQPQHF.

The chain recombines TRBV29-1 with TRBJ2-7; TRBD1 matches 7 bases. The CDR3 is made up of 13 amino acids. The ends lost 7 bases at V and 1 base at J; junction bases unmatched: 7. Per the germline V gene, CDR1 is SQVTM and CDR2 is ANQGSEA. The CDR3 region is CSAGKGQSYEQYF. As DNA, the CDR3 is TGCAGCGCCGGAAAGGGACAGTCCTACGAGCAGTACTTC.

This clonotype was detected ten times or more. The rearrangement links TRBV6-5 to TRBJ2-7; 8 nucleotides align to TRBD1. With V trimmed by 6 bases and J by 8 bases, 6 bases remained unmatched. The length of the CDR3 is 12 residues. CDR1 and CDR2 (germline): MNHEY, SVGAGI. The CDR3 DNA follows: TGTGCCAGCAGCCAAGGACAGGGCAAGCAGTACTTC. Translating gives CASSQGQGKQYF.

This clonotype has a count of ten or more. The chain is built from TRBV5-5 and TRBJ2-1; 12 bases agree with TRBD2. The CDR3 extends over 15 amino acids. Germline CDR1 is SGHKS and CDR2 is YYEKEE (reference sequence). V gave up 5 bases and J gave up 6 bases; unmatched junction bases: 6. The CDR3 DNA sequence: TGTGCCAGCAGTTTCCGACTAGCGGGAGTCAATGAGCAGTTCTTC. Protein sequence: CASSFRLAGVNEQFF.

This clonotype was observed at least ten times. The rearrangement uses TRBV12-3 or TRBV12-4 and TRBJ2-1; the match to TRBD1 covers 11 bases. This CDR3 is 17 amino acids long. J lost 8 bases, V lost 0 bases, and 9 bases had no gene match. The CDR3, as DNA: TGTGCCAGCAGTTTAGCTGCCGGGACAGGGGGAGGCGATGAGCAGTTCTTC. This sequence encodes CASSLAAGTGGGDEQFF.

This clonotype was detected ten times or more. This chain uses TRBV5-1 with TRBJ2-3, with TRBD2 identical over 8 bases. The V gene end was trimmed by 2 bases and the J gene end by 1 base; junction bases not matched to a gene: 0. The CDR3 length is 14 residues. Germline V gene data show CDR1 as SGHRS and CDR2 as YFSETQ. The CDR3 nucleotides are TGCGCCAGCAGCTTAGCGGGGGGCACAGATACGCAGTATTTT. Translated, it gives CASSLAGGTDTQYF.

This clonotype showed up many times. The gene calls are TRBV24-1 and TRBJ2-1; D not certain. Germline CDR1 and CDR2: KGHDR and SFDVKD. The V end lost 4 bases, the J end lost 8 bases, and 8 bases lay between the germline ends. The CDR3 consists of 12 residues. The CDR3 nucleotides read TGTGCCACCAGTGACCTCTTGGATGAGCAGTTCTTC. Its translation: CATSDLLDEQFF.